A selection of T cell receptor beta chains follows, all from one sample in a study of cytomegalovirus exposure and HLA in healthy donors. Only in-frame clones appear in the TCRdb table, and some are missing; sequencing was by immunoSEQ multiplex PCR. Of roughly 100,000 clones in the sample, nearly 15% were seen once. The sequencing sample was made of PBMCs. These receptors came from a female donor in good health and CMV-seronegative. Each CDR3 is given with its conserved first and last residue. A D gene is named only where the DNA matches it firmly. Size is omitted from some rows. Given values are once, few, many or a class for expanded clones.

j_call | v_call | d_call | clone_size | cdr3_aa | cdr3_nt
TRBJ1-2 | TRBV9 | NA | NA | CASSVNFIGNYGYTF | TGTGCCAGCAGCGTAAATTTTATCGGGAACTATGGCTACACCTTC
TRBJ2-1 | TRBV4-3 | NA | few | CASSQALYNEQFF | TGCGCCAGCAGCCAAGCGCTATACAATGAGCAGTTCTTC
TRBJ2-5 | TRBV10-3 | TRBD2 | NA | CAISDRVAGGQETQYF | TGTGCCATCAGTGACCGGGTGGCGGGGGGACAAGAGACCCAGTACTTC
TRBJ1-1 | TRBV7-8 | NA | NA | CASSLRDRPGRNTEAFF | TGTGCCAGCAGCTTGAGAGACAGGCCTGGCCGGAACACTGAAGCTTTCTTT
TRBJ1-2 | TRBV29-1 | NA | NA | CSVEASSYGYTF | TGCAGCGTTGAAGCAAGCTCCTATGGCTACACCTTC
TRBJ1-2 | TRBV2 | TRBD1 | few | CASSVDREVYYGYTF | TGTGCCAGCAGTGTCGACAGGGAGGTCTACTATGGCTACACCTTC
TRBJ1-1 | TRBV11-1 | NA | few | CASSLGTANTEAFF | TGTGCCAGCAGCTTAGGGACAGCGAACACTGAAGCTTTCTTT
TRBJ2-1 | TRBV7-3 | NA | NA | CASSLGGTVYNEQFF | TGTGCCAGCAGCTTAGGCGGGACAGTGTACAATGAGCAGTTCTTC
TRBJ2-1 | TRBV5-1 | NA | NA | CASSPVGRGNLNEQFF | TGCGCCAGCAGCCCGGTTGGCAGGGGAAACCTCAATGAGCAGTTCTTC
TRBJ1-4 | TRBV6-6 | TRBD1 | few | CASRFSAGTGNEKLFF | TGTGCCAGCAGGTTCTCTGCCGGGACAGGGAATGAAAAACTGTTTTTT
TRBJ2-7 | TRBV4-1 | TRBD1 | NA | CASSQGQYSYEQYF | TGCGCCAGCAGCCAGGGACAGTACTCCTACGAGCAGTACTTC
TRBJ2-7 | TRBV2 | TRBD2 | few | CASSEGGGPYEQYF | TGTGCCAGCAGTGAAGGGGGGGGTCCCTACGAGCAGTACTTC
TRBJ1-2 | TRBV11-2 | NA | once | CASSTNRANYGYTF | TGTGCCAGCAGCACCAACAGGGCTAACTATGGCTACACCTTC
TRBJ2-7 | TRBV28 | TRBD2 | few | CASTVGLARGDRGLRQYF | TGTGCCAGCACCGTGGGACTAGCCCGCGGTGACCGTGGGCTGCGGCAGTACTTC
TRBJ2-7 | TRBV7-2 | TRBD2 | few | CASSPTSGGYEQYF | TGTGCCAGCAGCCCGACTAGCGGGGGCTACGAGCAGTACTTC
TRBJ2-4 | TRBV19 | TRBD1 | few | CASSIFPRDRETKNIQYF | TGTGCCAGTAGTATATTTCCCCGGGACAGGGAGACCAAAAACATTCAGTACTTC
TRBJ2-2 | TRBV25-1 | TRBD1 | NA | CASSARTGGNTGELFF | TGTGCCAGCAGTGCCCGGACAGGGGGAAACACCGGGGAGCTGTTTTTT
TRBJ2-7 | TRBV7-9 | TRBD2 | few | CATVTSGVYEQYF | TGTGCCACCGTGACTAGCGGAGTTTACGAGCAGTACTTC